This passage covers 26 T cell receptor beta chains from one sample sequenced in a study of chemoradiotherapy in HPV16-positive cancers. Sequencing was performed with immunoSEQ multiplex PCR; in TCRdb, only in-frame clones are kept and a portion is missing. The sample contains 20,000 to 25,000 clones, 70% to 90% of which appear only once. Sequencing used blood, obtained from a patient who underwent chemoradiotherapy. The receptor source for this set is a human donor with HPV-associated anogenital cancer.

In DNA form, the CDR3 reads TGTGCCAGCAGTCCCGAGGGAGTCTATGGCTACACCTTC. Translation: CASSPEGVYGYTF. The chain is built from TRBV6-5 and TRBJ1-2; unclear D gene. The CDR3 spans 13 residues. CDR1 is MNHEY, CDR2 SVGAGI, per germline. Trimming took off 5 bases at V and 4 bases at J, with 11 bases between the two ends.

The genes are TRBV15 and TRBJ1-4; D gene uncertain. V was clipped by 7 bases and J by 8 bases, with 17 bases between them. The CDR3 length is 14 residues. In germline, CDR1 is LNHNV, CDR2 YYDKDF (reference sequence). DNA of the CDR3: TGTGCCACCAAGAAGGATTCCGGGAGAGAAAAACTGTTTTTT. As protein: CATKKDSGREKLFF.

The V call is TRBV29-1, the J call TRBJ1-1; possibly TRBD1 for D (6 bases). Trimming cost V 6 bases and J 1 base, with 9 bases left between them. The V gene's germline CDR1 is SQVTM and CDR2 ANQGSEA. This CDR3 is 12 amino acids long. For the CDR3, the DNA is TGCAGCGTCAGGGGTACGAACACTGAAGCTTTCTTT. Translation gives CSVRGTNTEAFF.

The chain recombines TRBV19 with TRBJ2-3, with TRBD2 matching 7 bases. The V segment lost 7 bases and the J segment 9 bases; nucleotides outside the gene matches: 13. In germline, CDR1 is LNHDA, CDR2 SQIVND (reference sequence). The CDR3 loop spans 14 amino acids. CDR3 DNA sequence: TGTGCCAGTACCTCGACTAGCTCGGCCAGGACGCAGTATTTT. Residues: CASTSTSSARTQYF. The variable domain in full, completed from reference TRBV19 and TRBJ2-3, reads DGGITQSPKYLFRKEGQNVTLSCEQNLNHDAMYWYRQDPGQGLRLIYYSQIVNDFQKGDIAEGYSVSREKKESFPLTVTSAQKNPTAFYLCASTSTSSARTQYFGPGTRLTVL.

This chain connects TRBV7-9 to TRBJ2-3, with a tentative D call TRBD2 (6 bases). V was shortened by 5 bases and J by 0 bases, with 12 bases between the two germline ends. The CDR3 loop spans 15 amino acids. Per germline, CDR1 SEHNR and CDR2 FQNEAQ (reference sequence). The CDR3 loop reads CASSQQGTSTDTQYF. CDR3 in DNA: TGTGCCAGCAGCCAACAAGGGACTAGCACAGATACGCAGTATTTT.

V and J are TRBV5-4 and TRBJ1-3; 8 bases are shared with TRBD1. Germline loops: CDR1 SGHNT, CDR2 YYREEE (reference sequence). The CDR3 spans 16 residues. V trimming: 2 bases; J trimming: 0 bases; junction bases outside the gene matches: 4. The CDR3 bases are TGTGCCAGCAGCTTTGACAGGGGCGTCTCTGGAAACACCATATATTTT. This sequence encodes CASSFDRGVSGNTIYF.

For the CDR3, the DNA is TGTGCCAGCAGCCGACCCATAACAGGGGCCCCTACGGACGAGCAGTACTTC. It is translated as CASSRPITGAPTDEQYF. V gene TRBV28 combines with J gene TRBJ2-7, with 7 bases fitting TRBD1. The length of the CDR3 is 17 residues. The germline V gene has CDR1 MDHEN and CDR2 SYDVKM. V trimming: 6 bases; J trimming: 5 bases; junction bases outside the gene matches: 19.

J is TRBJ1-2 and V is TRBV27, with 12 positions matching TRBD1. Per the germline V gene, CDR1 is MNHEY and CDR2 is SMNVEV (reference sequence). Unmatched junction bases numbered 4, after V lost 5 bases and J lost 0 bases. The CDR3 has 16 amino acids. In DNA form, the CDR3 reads TGTGCCAGCAGTACCGGGACAGGGGGCTCTAACTATGGCTACACCTTC. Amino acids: CASSTGTGGSNYGYTF.

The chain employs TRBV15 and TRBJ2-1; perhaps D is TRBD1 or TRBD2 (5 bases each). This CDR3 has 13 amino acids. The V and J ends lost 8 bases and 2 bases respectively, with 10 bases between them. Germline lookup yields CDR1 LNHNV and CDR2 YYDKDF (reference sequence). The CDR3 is CATRDPAYNEQFF. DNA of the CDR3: TGTGCCACCCGGGACCCAGCCTACAATGAGCAGTTCTTC.

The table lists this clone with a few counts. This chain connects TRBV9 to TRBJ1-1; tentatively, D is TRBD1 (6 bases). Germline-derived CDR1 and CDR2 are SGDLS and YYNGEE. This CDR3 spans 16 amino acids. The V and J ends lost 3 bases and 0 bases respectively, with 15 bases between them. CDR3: CASSANRQAVNTEAFF. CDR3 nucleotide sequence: TGTGCCAGCAGCGCGAATAGACAGGCGGTGAACACTGAAGCTTTCTTT.

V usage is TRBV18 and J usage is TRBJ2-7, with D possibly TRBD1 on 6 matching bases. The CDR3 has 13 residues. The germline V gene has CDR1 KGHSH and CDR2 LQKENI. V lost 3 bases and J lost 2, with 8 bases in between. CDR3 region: CASSPQGTYEQYF. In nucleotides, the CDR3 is TGTGCCAGCTCACCCCAGGGGACCTACGAGCAGTACTTC.

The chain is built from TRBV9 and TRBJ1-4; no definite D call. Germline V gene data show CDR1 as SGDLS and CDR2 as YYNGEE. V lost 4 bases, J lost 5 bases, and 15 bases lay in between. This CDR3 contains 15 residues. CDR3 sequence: CASSLHTDGNEKLFF. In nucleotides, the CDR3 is TGTGCCAGCAGCCTGCACACGGACGGGAATGAAAAACTGTTTTTT.

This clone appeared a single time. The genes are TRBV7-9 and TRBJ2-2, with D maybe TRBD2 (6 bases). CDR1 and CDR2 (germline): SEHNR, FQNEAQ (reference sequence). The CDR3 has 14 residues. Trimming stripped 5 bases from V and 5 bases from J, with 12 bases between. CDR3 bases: TGTGCCAGCAGCCCGTGGGCGGGGACCGGGGAGCTGTTTTTT. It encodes CASSPWAGTGELFF.

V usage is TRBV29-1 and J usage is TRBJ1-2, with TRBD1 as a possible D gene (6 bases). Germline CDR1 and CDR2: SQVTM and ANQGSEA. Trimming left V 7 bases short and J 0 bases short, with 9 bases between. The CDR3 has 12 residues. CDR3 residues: CSAWTANYGYTF. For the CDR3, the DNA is TGCAGCGCCTGGACAGCTAACTATGGCTACACCTTC.

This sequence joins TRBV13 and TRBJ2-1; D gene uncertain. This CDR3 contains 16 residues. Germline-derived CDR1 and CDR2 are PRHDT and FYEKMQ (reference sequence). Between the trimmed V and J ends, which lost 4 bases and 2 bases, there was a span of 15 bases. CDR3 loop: CASSSELTKTYNEQFF. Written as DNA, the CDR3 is TGTGCCAGCAGCTCCGAACTAACAAAGACCTACAATGAGCAGTTCTTC.

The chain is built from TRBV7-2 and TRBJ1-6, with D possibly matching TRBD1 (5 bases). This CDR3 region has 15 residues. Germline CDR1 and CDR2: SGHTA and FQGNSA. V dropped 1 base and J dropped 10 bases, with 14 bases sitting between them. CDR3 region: CASSLGQRGVSPLHF. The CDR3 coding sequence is TGTGCCAGCAGCTTAGGCCAGAGGGGCGTGTCACCCCTCCACTTT.

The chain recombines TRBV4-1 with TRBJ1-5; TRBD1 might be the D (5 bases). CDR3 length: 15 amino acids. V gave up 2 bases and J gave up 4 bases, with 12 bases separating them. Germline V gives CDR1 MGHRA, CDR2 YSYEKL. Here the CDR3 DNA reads TGCGCCAGCAGCCAAACAGGAAACAAGAATCAGCCCCAGCATTTT. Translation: CASSQTGNKNQPQHF.

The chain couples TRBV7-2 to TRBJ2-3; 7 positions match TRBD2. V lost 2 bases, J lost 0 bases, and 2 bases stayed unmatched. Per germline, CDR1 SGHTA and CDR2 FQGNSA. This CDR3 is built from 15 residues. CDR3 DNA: TGTGCCAGCAGCTTATCCGGGGGGAGCACAGATACGCAGTATTTT. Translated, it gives CASSLSGGSTDTQYF.

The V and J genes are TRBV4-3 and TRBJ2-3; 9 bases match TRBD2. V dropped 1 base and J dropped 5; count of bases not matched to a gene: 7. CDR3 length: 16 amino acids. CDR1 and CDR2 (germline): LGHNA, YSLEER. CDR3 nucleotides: TGCGCCAGCAGCCAAGGAGAGGCGGGGGGGCAAGATACGCAGTATTTT. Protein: CASSQGEAGGQDTQYF.

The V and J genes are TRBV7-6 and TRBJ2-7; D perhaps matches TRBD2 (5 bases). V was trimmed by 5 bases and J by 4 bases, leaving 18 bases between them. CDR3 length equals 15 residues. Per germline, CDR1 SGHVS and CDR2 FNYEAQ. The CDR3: CASSLGSAPSYEQYF. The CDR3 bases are TGTGCCAGCAGCCTAGGGAGCGCTCCATCTTACGAGCAGTACTTC.

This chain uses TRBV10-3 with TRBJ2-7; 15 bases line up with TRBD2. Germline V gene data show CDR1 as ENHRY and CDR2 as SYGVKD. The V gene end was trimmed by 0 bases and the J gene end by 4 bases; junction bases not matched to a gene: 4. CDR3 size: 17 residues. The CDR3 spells CAISESMGLAGGYEQYF. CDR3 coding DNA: TGTGCCATCAGTGAGTCGATGGGACTAGCGGGGGGTTACGAGCAGTACTTC.

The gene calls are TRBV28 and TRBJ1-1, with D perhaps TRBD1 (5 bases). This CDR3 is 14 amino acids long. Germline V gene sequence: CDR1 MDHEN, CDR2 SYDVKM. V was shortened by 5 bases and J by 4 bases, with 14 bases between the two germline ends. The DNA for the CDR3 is TGTGCCAGCAGTCCCAGGACGAGGGGCACTGAAGCTTTCTTT. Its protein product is CASSPRTRGTEAFF.

The CDR3 is CASSNPSAGWAQYF. Written as DNA, the CDR3 is TGTGCCAGCAGTAACCCTAGCGCTGGGTGGGCGCAGTATTTT. This chain links TRBV7-3 with TRBJ2-3; a weak D match, TRBD2 (6 bases). Germline assignment: CDR1 SGHTA and CDR2 FQGTGA. V shed 6 bases and J shed 10 bases, with 20 bases lying between them. The CDR3 spans 14 residues. The whole variable domain, filled in from reference TRBV7-3 and TRBJ2-3, reads GAGVSQTPSNKVTEKGKYVELRCDPISGHTALYWYRQSLGQGPEFLIYFQGTGAADDSGLPNDRFFAVRPEGSVSTLKIQRTERGDSAVYLCASSNPSAGWAQYFGPGTRLTVL.

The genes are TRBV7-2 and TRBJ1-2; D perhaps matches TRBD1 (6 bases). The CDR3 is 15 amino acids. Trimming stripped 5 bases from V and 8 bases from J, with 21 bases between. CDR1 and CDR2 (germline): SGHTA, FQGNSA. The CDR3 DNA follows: TGTGCCAGCAGCCTTAGGGGCGGCGGCGGGGGCGGCTACACCTTC. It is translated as CASSLRGGGGGGYTF.

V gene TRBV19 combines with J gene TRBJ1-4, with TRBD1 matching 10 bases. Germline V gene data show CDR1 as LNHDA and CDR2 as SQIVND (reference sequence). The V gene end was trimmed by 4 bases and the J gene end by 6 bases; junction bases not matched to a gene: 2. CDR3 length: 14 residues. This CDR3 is CASSKGQGYEKLFF. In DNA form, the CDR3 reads TGTGCCAGTAGTAAGGGACAGGGGTATGAAAAACTGTTTTTT.

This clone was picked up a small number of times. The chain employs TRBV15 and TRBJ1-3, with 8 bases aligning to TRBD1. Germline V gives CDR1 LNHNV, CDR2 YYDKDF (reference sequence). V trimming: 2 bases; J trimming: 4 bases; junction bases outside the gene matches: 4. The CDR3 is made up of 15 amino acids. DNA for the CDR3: TGTGCCACCAGCAGATGGACAGGGCAAGGAAACACCATATATTTT. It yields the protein CATSRWTGQGNTIYF.